This T cell receptor (beta chain) is from a study of T cell changes during pregnancy in multiple sclerosis. Sequenced by immunoSEQ multiplex PCR; TCRdb stores in-frame clones only, minus some. The table includes about 100,000 clones, about 91% detected once. CDR3 length: 14 residues. The V segment lost 5 bases and the J segment 4 bases; nucleotides outside the gene matches: 7. Germline CDR1 is SEHNR and CDR2 is FQNEAQ (reference sequence). Sequences were derived from peripheral blood, sampled in the second trimester of pregnancy. The origin of this receptor is a female donor with multiple sclerosis, enrolled in a pregnancy study. The genes are TRBV7-9 and TRBJ2-7; TRBD1 matches 8 bases. CDR3 amino acids: CASSLGQVGYEQYF. CDR3 DNA: TGTGCCAGCAGCCTGGGACAGGTGGGTTACGAGCAGTACTTC.